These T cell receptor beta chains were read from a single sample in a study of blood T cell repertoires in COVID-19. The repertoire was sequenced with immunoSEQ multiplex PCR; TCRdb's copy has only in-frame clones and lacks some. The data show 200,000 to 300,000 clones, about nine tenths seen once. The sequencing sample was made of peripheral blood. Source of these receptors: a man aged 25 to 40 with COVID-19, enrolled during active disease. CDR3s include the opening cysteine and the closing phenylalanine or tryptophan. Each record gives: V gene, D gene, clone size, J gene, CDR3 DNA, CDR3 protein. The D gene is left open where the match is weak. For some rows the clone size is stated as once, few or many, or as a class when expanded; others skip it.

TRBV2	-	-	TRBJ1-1	TGTGCCAGCAGTGGCGAGTACTACACTGAAGCTTTCTTT	CASSGEYYTEAFF
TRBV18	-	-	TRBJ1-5	TGTGCCAGCTCACTAGGGGACAATCAGCCCCAGCATTTT	CASSLGDNQPQHF
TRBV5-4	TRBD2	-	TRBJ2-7	TGTGCCAGCAGCCCTTGGACTAGCGGGACTAGCTACGAGCAGTACTTC	CASSPWTSGTSYEQYF
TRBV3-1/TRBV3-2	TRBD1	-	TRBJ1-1	TGTGCCAGCAGCCACGGACAGGGCAGTGCGAACACTGAAGCTTTCTTT	CASSHGQGSANTEAFF
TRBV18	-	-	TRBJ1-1	TGTGCCAGCTCACCAATAGGGGAAGGGAACACTGAAGCTTTCTTT	CASSPIGEGNTEAFF
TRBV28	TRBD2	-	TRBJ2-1	TGTGCCAGCAGTCGGACTAGCGGGGGATCCTACAATGAGCAGTTCTTC	CASSRTSGGSYNEQFF
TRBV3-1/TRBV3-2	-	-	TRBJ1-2	TGTGCCAGCAGCCCGGAGTCAGGGGGCTACACCTTC	CASSPESGGYTF
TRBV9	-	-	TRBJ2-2	TGTGCCAGCAGCCCCCCCTCGAACACCGGGGAGCTGTTTTTT	CASSPPSNTGELFF
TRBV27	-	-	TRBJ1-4	TGTGCCAGCAGTCCCCTAGGACAGTTCTTGAGTGAAAAACTGTTTTTT	CASSPLGQFLSEKLFF
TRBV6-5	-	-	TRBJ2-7	TGTGCCAGCACCAGACAGCCCCGAAGCTCCTACGAGCAGTACTTC	CASTRQPRSSYEQYF
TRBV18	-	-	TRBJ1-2	TGTGCCAGCTCAGGGCAGGTCCTCAACTATGGCTACACCTTC	CASSGQVLNYGYTF
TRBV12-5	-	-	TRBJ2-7	TGTGCTAGTGGTTTGGTGAGCTCCTACGAGCAGTACTTC	CASGLVSSYEQYF
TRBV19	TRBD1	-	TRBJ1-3	TGTGCCAGTATTCCCCGGGACAGGGTCCCTGGAAACACCATATATTTT	CASIPRDRVPGNTIYF
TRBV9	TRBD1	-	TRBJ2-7	TGTGCCAGCAGCTTCCGGACAGGGGGTAGCTCCTACGAGCAGTACTTC	CASSFRTGGSSYEQYF
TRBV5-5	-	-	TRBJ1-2	TGTGCCAGCAGCTTGGCCAACGGGGAAGGGTATGGCTACACCTTC	CASSLANGEGYGYTF
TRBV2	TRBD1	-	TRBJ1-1	TGTGCCAGCAGTGAAGGGGACAGAGCTCGCGAAGCTTTCTTT	CASSEGDRAREAFF
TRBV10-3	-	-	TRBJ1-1	TGTGCCATCAGTGAGAGGGGCAGGGGCTACACTGAAGCTTTCTTT	CAISERGRGYTEAFF
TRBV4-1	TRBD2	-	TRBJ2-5	TGCGCCAGCAGCTCAGTCTGGGCGGGGGACCCCCAAGAGACCCAGTACTTC	CASSSVWAGDPQETQYF
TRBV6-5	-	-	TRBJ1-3	TGTGCCAGCAGCCCCATGGGGGCGGGAAACACCATATATTTT	CASSPMGAGNTIYF
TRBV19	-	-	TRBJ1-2	TGTGCCAGTAGTACAATTTCTCGAGTGGCGGGGCGCGGTGGCTACACCTTC	CASSTISRVAGRGGYTF
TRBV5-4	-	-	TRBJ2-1	TGTGCCAGCAGCGCGGGCCAGAGGAATGAGCAGTTCTTC	CASSAGQRNEQFF
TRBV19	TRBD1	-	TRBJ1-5	TGTGCCAGTAGCCCGGGACAGGGGAGTCAGCCCCAGCATTTT	CASSPGQGSQPQHF
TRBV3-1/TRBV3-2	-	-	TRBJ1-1	TGTGCCAGCAGCCATAGTAGTAACACTGAAGCTTTCTTT	CASSHSSNTEAFF
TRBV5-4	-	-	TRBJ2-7	TGTGCCAGCAGCTTGGTGTTGGGGGGCGAGCAGTACTTC	CASSLVLGGEQYF
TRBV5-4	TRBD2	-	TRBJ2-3	TGTGCCAGCAGCTTGACCGGGGGGTCCACAGATACGCAGTATTTT	CASSLTGGSTDTQYF
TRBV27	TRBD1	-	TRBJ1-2	TGTGCCAGCAGTCGACCCCCGGGACAGGGACACCGGGGCTACACCTTC	CASSRPPGQGHRGYTF
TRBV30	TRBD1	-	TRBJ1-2	TGTGCCTGGAGTAGGAGGAAGGGGGCTGTAGATGGCTACACCTTC	CAWSRRKGAVDGYTF
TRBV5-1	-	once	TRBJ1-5	TGCGCCATTAAGACTTCCAGGGATAGCAATCAGCCCCAGCATTTT	CAIKTSRDSNQPQHF
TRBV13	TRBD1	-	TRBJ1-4	TGTGCCAGCAGCTCCACAACCAGACAGGGTGGTGAAAAACTGTTTTTT	CASSSTTRQGGEKLFF
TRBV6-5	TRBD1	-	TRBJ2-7	TGTGCCAGCAGGGCGACAGGGTCCAACGAGCAGTACTTC	CASRATGSNEQYF
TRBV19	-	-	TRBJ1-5	TGTGCCAGTAGTATCCAGGGAACCAATCAGCCCCAGCATTTT	CASSIQGTNQPQHF
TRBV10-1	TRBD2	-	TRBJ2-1	TGCGCCAGCAGTGCGGGACTAGATAAGTTAAATGAGCAGTTCTTC	CASSAGLDKLNEQFF
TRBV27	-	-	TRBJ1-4	TGTGCCAGCACCTCATCCCGTGAGGAAAAACTGTTTTTT	CASTSSREEKLFF
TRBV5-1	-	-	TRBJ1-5	TGCGCCAGCAGCTTGGGTGGACAGAATCAGCCCCAGCATTTT	CASSLGGQNQPQHF
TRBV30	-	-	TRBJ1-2	TGTGCCTGGAGTACAGAACCAGCTAACTATGGCTACACCTTC	CAWSTEPANYGYTF
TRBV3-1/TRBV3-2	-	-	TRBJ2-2	TGTGCCAGCAGCCACACACAGAACACCGGGGAGCTGTTTTTT	CASSHTQNTGELFF
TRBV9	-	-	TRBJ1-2	TGTGCCAGCAGCGCAGGAAGGAATGTGAATGGCTACACCTTC	CASSAGRNVNGYTF
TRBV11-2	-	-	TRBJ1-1	TGTGCCAGCAGCTTAGATCGAGCCCGGGTGAACACTGAAGCTTTCTTT	CASSLDRARVNTEAFF
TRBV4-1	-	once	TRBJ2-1	TGCGCCAGCAGCCAAGCGGGGGGCCTCTACAATGAGCAGTTCTTC	CASSQAGGLYNEQFF
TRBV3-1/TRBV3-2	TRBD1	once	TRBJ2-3	TGTGCCAGCAGCCGGGACAGGGGTGCAGATACGCAGTATTTT	CASSRDRGADTQYF
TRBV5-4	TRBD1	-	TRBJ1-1	TGTGCCAGCAGCTTGAGACAGGGAGAGACTGAAGCTTTCTTT	CASSLRQGETEAFF
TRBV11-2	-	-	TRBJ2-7	TGTGCCAGCAGCTTAGAGCAGGGGTACTACGAGCAGTACTTC	CASSLEQGYYEQYF
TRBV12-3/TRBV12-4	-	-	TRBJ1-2	TGTGCCAGCAGTTTACCATTATTCGGGGGCTACACCTTC	CASSLPLFGGYTF
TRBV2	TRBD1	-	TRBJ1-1	TGTGCCAGCGTCCTATCATTACAGGGGTACACTGAAGCTTTCTTT	CASVLSLQGYTEAFF
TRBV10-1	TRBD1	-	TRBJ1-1	TGCGCCAGCAGACCCTGGGGACAGACAAGAGATGAAGCTTTCTTT	CASRPWGQTRDEAFF
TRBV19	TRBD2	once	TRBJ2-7	TGTGCCAGTACCCCAGCCACTCCCGGGGGGGATAACGAGCAGTACTTC	CASTPATPGGDNEQYF